These 29 T cell receptor beta chains were all obtained from the same sample, sequenced in a study of radiotherapy plus CTLA-4 blockade in lung cancer. Repertoires were generated with immunoSEQ multiplex PCR, while TCRdb's copy carries only in-frame clones and drops some. The table shows approximately 100,000 clones, with 75% to 85% occurring only once. Sequenced here: peripheral blood, sampled from a patient treated with radiotherapy plus ipilimumab. The source is a human donor with non-small cell lung cancer who had a partial response to radiotherapy plus ipilimumab.

V and J are TRBV5-6 and TRBJ1-1; D is possibly TRBD1 (5 bases). V dropped 6 bases and J dropped 5 bases, with 17 bases sitting between them. Germline V lookup: CDR1 SGHDT, CDR2 YYEEEE. The CDR3 has 14 residues. CDR3: CASTPGGFDTEAFF. As DNA, the CDR3 is TGTGCCAGCACGCCGGGGGGATTTGATACTGAAGCTTTCTTT.

The chain has TRBV28 and TRBJ2-7; 9 bases are shared with TRBD1. The V gene end was trimmed by 5 bases and the J gene end by 1 base; junction bases not matched to a gene: 12. Germline CDR1 is MDHEN and CDR2 is SYDVKM. The CDR3 is made up of 17 amino acids. This chain's CDR3 is CASSPLGQGLISYEQYF. In DNA, the CDR3 is TGTGCCAGCAGTCCCCTGGGACAGGGTCTTATTTCCTACGAGCAGTACTTC.

CDR3 nucleotide sequence: TGTGCCAGCAGCTTAAAACTAACTAGCGGGAGCAGGGAGCAGTACTTC. This gives the protein CASSLKLTSGSREQYF. V usage is TRBV7-8 and J usage is TRBJ2-5, with 11 bases lining up with TRBD2. The CDR3 consists of 16 residues. Trimming at V came to 2 bases and at J to 11 bases, leaving 13 bases not matched to a gene. CDR1 and CDR2 from the germline V gene are SGHVS and FQNEAQ.

V and J are TRBV6-6 and TRBJ2-3; 8 bases fit TRBD2. Trimming at V came to 5 bases and at J to 3 bases, leaving 10 bases not matched to a gene. CDR3 size: 16 residues. Germline-derived CDR1 and CDR2 are MNHNY and SVGAGI (reference sequence). The CDR3 DNA reads as TGTGCCAGCAGTCCTCACCCTAGCGGGTTGACAGATACGCAGTATTTT. Encoded protein: CASSPHPSGLTDTQYF.

A remark on this clone: One end of the junction is discordant with germline, which a read error may explain. V gene TRBV5-4 combines with J gene TRBJ2-1; the D gene is possibly TRBD1 (6 bases). Germline CDR1 is SGHNT and CDR2 is YYREEE (reference sequence). The CDR3 contains 13 residues. The CDR3 reads CASSLDGDNGQFF. CDR3 DNA: TGTGCCAGCAGCTTAGATGGGGACAATGGGCAGTTCTTC.

J is TRBJ2-1 and V is TRBV10-3; D is ambiguous. Germline V gene sequence: CDR1 ENHRY, CDR2 SYGVKD. V lost 4 bases and J 7 bases, leaving 14 bases between the germline ends. The CDR3 has 14 residues. CDR3: CAISGGRKENEQFF. CDR3 sequence (DNA): TGTGCCATCAGTGGTGGGCGCAAAGAGAATGAGCAGTTCTTC.

The sample holds one count of this clone. The chain employs TRBV5-4 and TRBJ2-3; 7 bases agree with TRBD1. The CDR3 spans 13 residues. The V gene end was trimmed by 1 base and the J gene end by 5 bases; junction bases not matched to a gene: 1. Germline CDR1 SGHNT, CDR2 YYREEE (reference sequence). CDR3 nucleotide sequence: TGTGCCAGCAGCTTGTACAGGGGAGATACGCAGTATTTT. It translates to CASSLYRGDTQYF.

This chain connects TRBV9 to TRBJ2-3, with a tentative D call TRBD2 (5 bases). Germline CDR1 and CDR2: SGDLS and YYNGEE. V was cut by 0 bases and J by 6 bases, with 14 bases left in between. This CDR3 is 15 amino acids long. This chain's CDR3 is CASSVGTPGGDTQYF. Written as DNA, the CDR3 is TGTGCCAGCAGCGTAGGGACTCCGGGCGGGGATACGCAGTATTTT.

Regarding this clone: A junction boundary mismatches the germline segment, possibly from a read error. The chain is built from TRBV18 and TRBJ1-5; a weak D match, TRBD1 (5 bases). Looked up from germline, CDR1 is KGHSH and CDR2 is LQKENI. The CDR3 extends over 14 amino acids. The DNA of the CDR3 is TGTACCAGCTCACCGGGGCAGGGTAATCAGCCCCAGCATTTT. Residues: CTSSPGQGNQPQHF.

The V call is TRBV13, the J call TRBJ2-1, with 10 bases aligning to TRBD1. This CDR3 is 15 amino acids long. From germline, CDR1 is PRHDT and CDR2 FYEKMQ (reference sequence). Trimming took 7 bases from V and 4 from J; bases not matched to a gene: 7. As DNA, the CDR3 is TGTGCCAGCACCACCGGACAGGGGGTTTACAATGAGCAGTTCTTC. Amino acid sequence: CASTTGQGVYNEQFF.

The chain links TRBV5-6 to TRBJ2-7, with TRBD2 matching 12 bases. The germline CDR1 and CDR2 sequences are SGHDT and YYEEEE. The trim removed 4 bases at V and 2 bases at J, leaving 10 bases unmatched. The CDR3 is made up of 17 amino acids. The CDR3 DNA reads TGTGCCAGCAGCACCCGGACTAGCGGGGCAACGGCCTACGAGCAGTACTTC. Translating it yields CASSTRTSGATAYEQYF.

CDR3 DNA: TGTGCCAGCAGCCGGGACTTATCCTCTGGGGCCAACGTCCTGACTTTC. Protein sequence: CASSRDLSSGANVLTF. The rearrangement joins TRBV14 to TRBJ2-6; D is possibly TRBD2 (6 bases). Deletions cut 4 bases from V and 0 bases from J, with 10 bases between. Germline V CDR1 and CDR2: SGHDN, FVKESK. The CDR3 covers 16 residues.

The J gene is TRBJ2-2, the V gene TRBV15; D gene unclear. CDR3 length: 14 amino acids. Looked up from germline, CDR1 is LNHNV and CDR2 is YYDKDF (reference sequence). The V and J ends lost 4 bases and 3 bases respectively, with 9 bases between them. The CDR3: CATSTDEDTGELFF. CDR3 sequence (DNA): TGTGCCACCAGCACCGACGAGGACACCGGGGAGCTGTTTTTT.

The chain carries TRBV27 and TRBJ1-1; tentative D call: TRBD1 (5 bases). The CDR3 runs to 14 residues. CDR1 and CDR2 from the germline V gene are MNHEY and SMNVEV (reference sequence). Trimming cost V 5 bases and J 3 bases, with 13 bases left between them. The CDR3 sequence is CASSAPGLYTEAFF. CDR3 coding DNA: TGTGCCAGCAGTGCCCCAGGGTTGTACACTGAAGCTTTCTTT.

In its sample, this clone was seen once. The CDR3 loop is CASKEAAFSGNTIYF. In DNA, the CDR3 is TGTGCCAGCAAAGAGGCAGCGTTCTCTGGAAACACCATATATTTT. The chain carries TRBV6-1 and TRBJ1-3; D is ambiguous. V lost 7 bases and J 0 bases, leaving 13 bases between the germline ends. Germline assignment: CDR1 MNHNS and CDR2 SASEGT. This CDR3 is built from 15 residues.

The chain employs TRBV6-6 and TRBJ2-7; 9 nucleotides agree with TRBD1. The J segment lost 2 bases and the V segment lost 5 bases, leaving 7 bases of the junction unmatched. The CDR3 consists of 15 residues. CDR1 is MNHNY and CDR2 is SVGAGI in the germline V gene (reference sequence). CDR3 bases: TGTGCCAGCAGTACGGGACAGGGAGGAACCTACGAGCAGTACTTC. This sequence encodes CASSTGQGGTYEQYF.

The chain couples TRBV18 to TRBJ2-4; tentative D call: TRBD2 (5 bases). The CDR3 has 13 residues. CDR1 KGHSH and CDR2 LQKENI come from the germline V gene. V was clipped by 0 bases and J by 14 bases, with 14 bases between them. The DNA of the CDR3 is TGTGCCAGCTCACCACCGGCAGGTCGGGGAAAGTACTTC. Translating gives CASSPPAGRGKYF.

This clone was detected a few times. The chain recombines TRBV7-9 with TRBJ2-7; 7 nucleotides align to TRBD2. Germline loops: CDR1 SEHNR, CDR2 FQNEAQ (reference sequence). V shed 4 bases and J 5 bases; nucleotides not matched to a gene: 8. The CDR3 covers 14 residues. CDR3 amino acids: CASSSPGLVDEQYF. CDR3 bases: TGTGCCAGCAGCTCACCCGGACTAGTCGACGAGCAGTACTTC.

The chain is built from TRBV28 and TRBJ1-2, with no clear D. The CDR3 contains 15 residues. Trimming left V 3 bases short and J 4 bases short, with 15 bases between. Germline CDR1 is MDHEN and CDR2 is SYDVKM. The CDR3 DNA reads as TGTGCCAGCAGTTTTTCGAGGGCGACTACCTATGGCTACACCTTC. Its translation is CASSFSRATTYGYTF.

The gene calls are TRBV12-5 and TRBJ2-3; 7 positions match TRBD2. Germline CDR1 reads LGHNT; CDR2 reads FRNRAP. CDR3 length: 12 residues. V was pared by 9 bases and J by 3 bases, with 3 bases of the junction left unmatched. CDR3 amino acids: CARGGKTDTQYF. The CDR3 nucleotides are TGTGCTAGGGGGGGGAAAACAGATACGCAGTATTTT.

This chain joins TRBV9 and TRBJ1-4, with D perhaps matching TRBD1 (6 bases). V lost 2 bases and J lost 10, with 15 bases in between. Germline V gene data show CDR1 as SGDLS and CDR2 as YYNGEE. The CDR3 spans 14 residues. This CDR3 reads CASSVRDGGRKLFF. The DNA of the CDR3 is TGTGCCAGCAGCGTCCGGGACGGGGGGCGAAAACTGTTTTTT.

The chain recombines TRBV7-2 with TRBJ1-1; 9 bases align to TRBD1. CDR3 length equals 14 residues. Germline loops: CDR1 SGHTA, CDR2 FQGNSA. Trimming took 0 bases from V and 4 from J; bases not matched to a gene: 0. CDR3 loop: CASSLAGQGTEAFF. In DNA form, the CDR3 reads TGTGCCAGCAGCTTAGCGGGACAGGGCACTGAAGCTTTCTTT. Variable domain in full (rest from reference TRBV7-2 and TRBJ1-1): GAGVSQSPSNKVTEKGKDVELRCDPISGHTALYWYRQSLGQGLEFLIYFQGNSAPDKSGLPSDRFSAERTGGSVSTLTIQRTQQEDSAVYLCASSLAGQGTEAFFGQGTRLTVV.

This chain uses TRBV7-9 with TRBJ2-2; D might be TRBD1 (5 bases). CDR1 is SEHNR, CDR2 FQNEAQ, per germline (reference sequence). V was cut by 3 bases and J by 3 bases, with 8 bases left in between. The CDR3 runs to 14 residues. In DNA, the CDR3 is TGTGCCAGCAGCTTCGCACAGGACACCGGGGAGCTGTTTTTT. Protein: CASSFAQDTGELFF.

This clone appeared a few times. The chain employs TRBV10-3 and TRBJ2-1; 10 bases are shared with TRBD2. Germline V gives CDR1 ENHRY, CDR2 SYGVKD. This CDR3 is 14 amino acids long. V shed 4 bases, J shed 8 bases, and the junction held 5 bases outside the gene matches. The CDR3 protein is CAISGAGGSHEQFF. CDR3 bases: TGTGCCATCAGTGGAGCGGGAGGGTCCCATGAGCAGTTCTTC.

J is TRBJ2-5 and V is TRBV19, with D uncertain. Germline V CDR1 and CDR2: LNHDA, SQIVND (reference sequence). The V end lost 1 base, the J end lost 6 bases, and 12 bases lay between the germline ends. CDR3 size: 14 residues. The CDR3 DNA reads as TGTGCCAGTAGTATAGGCGCCTCGAGTCAGACCCAGTACTTC. This translates into CASSIGASSQTQYF.

The chain is built from TRBV9 and TRBJ2-7, with D perhaps TRBD2 (6 bases). The CDR3 is 14 residues long. The germline V gene has CDR1 SGDLS and CDR2 YYNGEE. V was pared by 5 bases and J by 5 bases, with 17 bases between. The CDR3 DNA is TGTGCCAGCAGTGTCTCCGGGGGTAACAACGAGCAGTACTTC. It specifies CASSVSGGNNEQYF.

The J gene is TRBJ1-2, the V gene TRBV5-1; D unclear. Germline V gives CDR1 SGHRS, CDR2 YFSETQ. The CDR3 spans 13 residues. The V end was cut by 4 bases, the J end by 4 bases, with 11 bases between. CDR3 residues: CASSSLSFYGYTF. The CDR3 DNA sequence: TGCGCCAGCAGCAGTCTAAGTTTCTATGGCTACACCTTC. The full variable domain, with the rest looked up from reference TRBV5-1 and TRBJ1-2, is KAGVTQTPRYLIKTRGQQVTLSCSPISGHRSVSWYQQTPGQGLQFLFEYFSETQRNKGNFPGRFSGRQFSNSRSEMNVSTLELGDSALYLCASSSLSFYGYTFGSGTRLTVV.

J is TRBJ1-1 and V is TRBV9; the D gene is possibly TRBD1 (5 bases). The CDR3 sequence is 16 residues long. The V and J ends lost 4 bases and 1 base respectively, with 17 bases between them. The germline CDR1 and CDR2 sequences are SGDLS and YYNGEE. The chain's CDR3 is CASSPGGGAWNTEAFF. The CDR3 DNA follows: TGTGCCAGCAGCCCCGGGGGTGGAGCCTGGAACACTGAAGCTTTCTTT.

V and J are TRBV11-3 and TRBJ2-3; D is possibly TRBD1 (6 bases). Germline V gene lookup returns CDR1 SGHNT and CDR2 YENEEA. With 1 base removed from V and 2 bases from J, the gap between germline ends came to 10 bases. This CDR3 is 15 amino acids long. The chain's CDR3 is CASSLGQAVTDTQYF. CDR3 bases: TGTGCCAGCAGCTTAGGACAGGCCGTCACAGATACGCAGTATTTT.